One and the same sample provided the 28 T cell receptor beta chains below, sequenced in a study of cytomegalovirus exposure and HLA in healthy donors. Researchers ran the PCR with 60 Vbeta and 13 Jbeta primers. This table comes from immunoSEQ multiplex PCR, and its TCRdb copy is limited to in-frame clones, with some not included. In the table there are 35,000 to 45,000 clones, 90% of which are singletons. Sequencing was done on a sample of PBMCs. These TCRs come from a woman between 18 and 29 years old in good health and CMV-seronegative.

This rearrangement joins TRBV4-3 to TRBJ1-2; D may be TRBD1 (5 bases). Germline V CDR1 and CDR2: LGHNA, YSLEER. CDR3 length: 14 amino acids. Between the trimmed V and J ends, which lost 3 bases and 4 bases, there was a span of 12 bases. The CDR3 is CASSHSDSTYGYTF. As DNA, the CDR3 is TGCGCCAGCAGCCACAGTGACAGTACCTATGGCTACACCTTC.

This sequence joins TRBV19 and TRBJ2-1, with a tentative D call TRBD1 (6 bases). Germline loops: CDR1 LNHDA, CDR2 SQIVND (reference sequence). This CDR3 is 16 amino acids long. Trimming shortened V by 3 bases and J by 4 bases, and 16 bases separated the two germline ends. DNA for the CDR3: TGTGCCAGTAGTATCCGCAGGGGACATCTATACAATGAGCAGTTCTTC. It yields the protein CASSIRRGHLYNEQFF.

The rearrangement joins TRBV19 to TRBJ2-3; TRBD1 agrees at 12 bases. Germline V gene data show CDR1 as LNHDA and CDR2 as SQIVND (reference sequence). The CDR3 has 15 amino acids. J lost 4 bases, V lost 8 bases, and 7 bases had no gene match. DNA of the CDR3: TGTGCCAGTGCTGCTGGGACAGGGGGCGCAGATACGCAGTATTTT. As protein: CASAAGTGGADTQYF.

The rearrangement joins TRBV6-5 to TRBJ1-3; no definite D call. V lost 10 bases, J lost 2 bases, and 15 bases lay in between. The CDR3 loop spans 14 amino acids. Germline-derived CDR1 and CDR2 are MNHEY and SVGAGI. The CDR3 coding sequence is TGTGCCACCGTGTCCTTGAGCACTGGAAACACCATATATTTT. It translates to CATVSLSTGNTIYF.

The rearrangement uses TRBV7-3 and TRBJ2-3, with 9 bases lining up with TRBD1. The CDR3 covers 19 residues. The trim removed 1 base at V and 0 bases at J, leaving 11 bases unmatched. Germline CDR1 is SGHTA and CDR2 is FQGTGA. CDR3 bases: TGTGCCAGCAGCTTAATGGGTACAGGGGGCCCTAAAAGCACAGATACGCAGTATTTT. Translating it yields CASSLMGTGGPKSTDTQYF.

The CDR3 loop reads CASSYSGAGEQETQYF. Written as DNA, the CDR3 is TGTGCCAGCAGTTACTCGGGGGCGGGAGAGCAAGAGACCCAGTACTTC. J is TRBJ2-5 and V is TRBV6-5; maybe TRBD2 (7 bases). Germline CDR1 MNHEY, CDR2 SVGAGI. Trimming cost V 0 bases and J 2 bases, with 13 bases left between them. The CDR3 spans 16 residues.

In DNA, the CDR3 is TGCGCCAGCAGCTTGGTCGGGGTTGGAGAGACCCAGTACTTC. Its protein product is CASSLVGVGETQYF. The chain couples TRBV5-1 to TRBJ2-5, with D possibly matching TRBD2 (5 bases). V lost 0 bases and J 4 bases, leaving 10 bases between the germline ends. Germline V gene data show CDR1 as SGHRS and CDR2 as YFSETQ. The CDR3 length is 14 residues. The variable domain in full, with the rest retrieved from reference TRBV5-1 and TRBJ2-5, is KAGVTQTPRYLIKTRGQQVTLSCSPISGHRSVSWYQQTPGQGLQFLFEYFSETQRNKGNFPGRFSGRQFSNSRSEMNVSTLELGDSALYLCASSLVGVGETQYFGPGTRLLVL.

This sequence joins TRBV2 and TRBJ1-2, with D possibly TRBD1 on 6 matching bases. The germline V gene has CDR1 SNHLY and CDR2 FYNNEI. Trimming stripped 9 bases from V and 1 base from J, with 15 bases between. This CDR3 spans 14 amino acids. The CDR3 protein is CARLDTGINYGYTF. For the CDR3, the DNA is TGTGCCAGACTAGACACAGGGATTAACTATGGCTACACCTTC.

V gene TRBV27 combines with J gene TRBJ2-2, with 11 bases matching TRBD2. V gave up 2 bases and J gave up 2 bases; unmatched junction bases: 7. There are 18 residues in the CDR3. Germline V gene sequence: CDR1 MNHEY, CDR2 SMNVEV (reference sequence). CDR3 DNA sequence: TGTGCCAGCAGTTTAGCGGCGGGACTAGCGGTAAACACCGGGGAGCTGTTTTTT. Its translation: CASSLAAGLAVNTGELFF.

This clone appeared once. The gene calls are TRBV7-3 and TRBJ2-2; TRBD2 matches 8 bases. V gave up 2 bases and J gave up 1 base; unmatched junction bases: 3. The CDR3 covers 16 residues. From germline, CDR1 is SGHTA and CDR2 FQGTGA. The CDR3 DNA sequence: TGTGCCAGCAGCTTAGGCCTAGCGGGGAACACCGGGGAGCTGTTTTTT. Translated, it gives CASSLGLAGNTGELFF. Combining the CDR3 with reference TRBV7-3 and TRBJ2-2 gives the whole variable domain GAGVSQTPSNKVTEKGKYVELRCDPISGHTALYWYRQSLGQGPEFLIYFQGTGAADDSGLPNDRFFAVRPEGSVSTLKIQRTERGDSAVYLCASSLGLAGNTGELFFGEGSRLTVL.

The rearrangement uses TRBV27 and TRBJ2-5, with 8 bases matching TRBD1. V shed 8 bases and J 5 bases; nucleotides not matched to a gene: 13. The CDR3 consists of 15 residues. CDR1 is MNHEY and CDR2 is SMNVEV in the germline V gene (reference sequence). CDR3 sequence reads: CASSRTGWSQETQYF. CDR3 bases: TGTGCCAGCTCCCGGACAGGGTGGTCTCAGGAGACCCAGTACTTC.

The chain has TRBV9 and TRBJ1-2; 7 bases agree with TRBD1. Germline-derived CDR1 and CDR2 are SGDLS and YYNGEE. The CDR3 contains 15 residues. J gave up 3 bases and V 3 bases, and 8 bases lay outside the gene matches. The CDR3 sequence: CASSAREGGYYGYTF. CDR3 nucleotides: TGTGCCAGCAGCGCTCGCGAAGGGGGCTACTATGGCTACACCTTC. The whole variable domain, remainder taken from reference TRBV9 and TRBJ1-2, is DSGVTQTPKHLITATGQRVTLRCSPRSGDLSVYWYQQSLDQGLQFLIQYYNGEERAKGNILERFSAQQFPDLHSELNLSSLELGDSALYFCASSAREGGYYGYTFGSGTRLTVV.

V and J are TRBV19 and TRBJ2-7, with TRBD1 matching over 7 bases. Germline V gene lookup returns CDR1 LNHDA and CDR2 SQIVND (reference sequence). V was clipped by 5 bases and J by 0 bases; unmatched bases: 7. This CDR3 is built from 15 residues. The CDR3 protein is CASSPTGTASYEQYF. The CDR3 DNA sequence: TGTGCCAGTAGTCCAACCGGGACAGCCTCCTACGAGCAGTACTTC.

The CDR3 sequence: CSVVWGDQPQHF. The DNA for the CDR3 is TGCAGCGTTGTTTGGGGGGACCAGCCCCAGCATTTT. This chain links TRBV29-1 with TRBJ1-5; D perhaps matches TRBD1 (5 bases). The germline gives CDR1 SQVTM, CDR2 ANQGSEA. The CDR3 loop spans 12 amino acids. Trimming left V 4 bases short and J 7 bases short, with 11 bases between.

The chain joins TRBV9 to TRBJ2-1; D perhaps matches TRBD2 (5 bases). Trimming took off 3 bases at V and 8 bases at J, with 18 bases between the two ends. The germline CDR1 and CDR2 sequences are SGDLS and YYNGEE. CDR3 length equals 15 residues. CDR3 amino acids: CASSAPGLAGYEQFF. The CDR3 region has the DNA TGTGCCAGCAGCGCCCCCGGGCTAGCTGGGTATGAGCAGTTCTTC.

This chain connects TRBV18 to TRBJ2-7, with D possibly being TRBD2 (6 bases). Trimming removed 4 bases from V and 7 bases from J, with 17 bases in between. The germline V gene encodes CDR1 KGHSH and CDR2 LQKENI. The CDR3 consists of 14 residues. The CDR3 is CASSRGTAPREQYF. CDR3 nucleotides: TGTGCCAGCTCACGCGGGACCGCCCCGCGAGAGCAGTACTTC. Variable domain in full (rest from reference TRBV18 and TRBJ2-7): NAGVMQNPRHLVRRRGQEARLRCSPMKGHSHVYWYRQLPEEGLKFMVYLQKENIIDESGMPKERFSAEFPKEGPSILRIQQVVRGDSAAYFCASSRGTAPREQYFGPGTRLTVT.

V usage is TRBV11-3 and J usage is TRBJ1-5; 7 positions match TRBD1. CDR3 length: 14 residues. CDR1 and CDR2 from the germline V gene are SGHNT and YENEEA. V trimming: 0 bases; J trimming: 4 bases; junction bases outside the gene matches: 0. The chain's CDR3 is CASSLDRGNQPQHF. The CDR3 coding sequence is TGTGCCAGCAGCTTAGACAGGGGGAATCAGCCCCAGCATTTT.

V usage is TRBV7-6 and J usage is TRBJ1-1; possibly TRBD1 for D (5 bases). V was pared by 0 bases and J by 6 bases, with 11 bases between. From germline, CDR1 is SGHVS and CDR2 FNYEAQ. The CDR3 length is 14 residues. The CDR3 DNA reads TGTGCCAGCAGCTTAGCGTCGGCGGGGGCTGAAGCTTTCTTT. It translates to CASSLASAGAEAFF.

V gene TRBV11-2 combines with J gene TRBJ2-5; D perhaps matches TRBD2 (5 bases). This CDR3 is built from 17 residues. Germline values: CDR1 SGHAT, CDR2 FQNNGV. V was cut by 4 bases and J by 5 bases, with 23 bases left in between. The CDR3, as DNA: TGTGCCAGCAGCTCCCCCTGGGTGGGAGTAGCCAGGGAGACCCAGTACTTC. Its protein is CASSSPWVGVARETQYF.

This rearrangement joins TRBV27 to TRBJ2-7, with TRBD2 matching 8 bases. The CDR3 length is 14 residues. In germline, CDR1 is MNHEY, CDR2 SMNVEV (reference sequence). With V trimmed by 7 bases and J by 6 bases, 11 bases remained unmatched. For the CDR3, the DNA is TGTGCCAGCACCCCGGCGGGGGGCTCATTCGAGCAGTACTTC. Protein product: CASTPAGGSFEQYF.

The V call is TRBV7-6, the J call TRBJ2-1, with 9 bases identical to TRBD2. CDR1 is SGHVS and CDR2 is FNYEAQ in the germline V gene. The V and J ends lost 1 base and 10 bases, in that order; junction bases with no gene match: 8. The CDR3 extends over 15 amino acids. The CDR3 loop reads CASSLVAGVTGEQFF. The CDR3 coding sequence is TGTGCCAGCAGCTTAGTAGCGGGAGTAACGGGGGAGCAGTTCTTC.

The rearrangement joins TRBV5-1 to TRBJ2-1, with 10 bases matching TRBD2. The V and J ends lost 0 bases and 6 bases, in that order; junction bases with no gene match: 3. The V gene's germline CDR1 is SGHRS and CDR2 YFSETQ. There are 15 residues in the CDR3. DNA for the CDR3: TGCGCCAGCAGCTTGGGAGCGGGAGGGCCCAATGAGCAGTTCTTC. It translates to CASSLGAGGPNEQFF.

The chain has TRBV9 and TRBJ2-1, with TRBD2 identical over 7 bases. This CDR3 has 15 amino acids. Germline V CDR1 and CDR2: SGDLS, YYNGEE. The V segment lost 0 bases and the J segment 7 bases; nucleotides outside the gene matches: 7. The CDR3 DNA follows: TGTGCCAGCAGCGTAGGTGGGGGAGGGTGGAATGAGCAGTTCTTC. It codes for CASSVGGGGWNEQFF.

The V call is TRBV5-4, the J call TRBJ2-4; 10 bases are a match to TRBD1. Trimming took 4 bases from V and 0 from J; bases not matched to a gene: 13. The germline V gene has CDR1 SGHNT and CDR2 YYREEE (reference sequence). The CDR3 consists of 19 residues. The DNA for the CDR3 is TGTGCCAGCAGCGGGTCCCCCAGGACAGGGGGGTTAGCCAAAAACATTCAGTACTTC. Encoded protein: CASSGSPRTGGLAKNIQYF.

In its sample, this clone was seen once. In DNA form, the CDR3 reads TGTGCCAGCAGTGGCGGGACAGGGGGTTTGGTTCGGATGAACACTGAAGCTTTCTTT. Amino acids: CASSGGTGGLVRMNTEAFF. The V and J genes are TRBV28 and TRBJ1-1, with TRBD1 matching 11 bases. The V gene end was trimmed by 5 bases and the J gene end by 0 bases; junction bases not matched to a gene: 14. CDR3 length equals 19 residues. Looked up from germline, CDR1 is MDHEN and CDR2 is SYDVKM.

The J gene is TRBJ2-5, the V gene TRBV28; no clear D gene. Trimming removed 3 bases at V and 5 bases at J, with 19 bases between. CDR3 size: 16 residues. The germline CDR1 and CDR2 sequences are MDHEN and SYDVKM. Here the CDR3 DNA reads TGTGCCAGCAGTTTCGATAGTTTTCGAGTCGGGGAGACCCAGTACTTC. As protein: CASSFDSFRVGETQYF.

The chain has TRBV19 and TRBJ2-7, with a weak D call TRBD1 (5 bases). Germline V lookup: CDR1 LNHDA, CDR2 SQIVND (reference sequence). The V and J ends lost 5 bases and 4 bases respectively, with 21 bases between them. CDR3 length equals 16 residues. The CDR3 DNA follows: TGTGCCAGTAGTCCCCCCGTCAATAGGGGTTTATACGAGCAGTACTTC. Translation: CASSPPVNRGLYEQYF.

This chain joins TRBV7-3 and TRBJ2-1; perhaps TRBD2 as D (5 bases). This CDR3 comprises 14 residues. Germline CDR1 SGHTA, CDR2 FQGTGA. V dropped 3 bases and J dropped 2 bases, with 8 bases sitting between them. The CDR3 DNA follows: TGTGCCAGCAGCTTTGGAGGTACCTACAATGAGCAGTTCTTC. Its translation: CASSFGGTYNEQFF.